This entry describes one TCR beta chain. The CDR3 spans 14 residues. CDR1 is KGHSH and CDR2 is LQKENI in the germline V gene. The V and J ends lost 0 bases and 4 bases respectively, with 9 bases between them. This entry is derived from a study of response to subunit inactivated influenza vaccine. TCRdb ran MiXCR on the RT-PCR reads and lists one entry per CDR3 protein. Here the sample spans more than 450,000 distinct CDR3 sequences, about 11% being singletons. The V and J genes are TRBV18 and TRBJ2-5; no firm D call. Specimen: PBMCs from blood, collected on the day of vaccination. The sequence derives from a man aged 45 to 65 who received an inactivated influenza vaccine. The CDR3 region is CASSPPAQSETQYF. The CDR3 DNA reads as TGTGCCAGCTCACCACCTGCCCAGTCAGAGACCCAGTACTTC.